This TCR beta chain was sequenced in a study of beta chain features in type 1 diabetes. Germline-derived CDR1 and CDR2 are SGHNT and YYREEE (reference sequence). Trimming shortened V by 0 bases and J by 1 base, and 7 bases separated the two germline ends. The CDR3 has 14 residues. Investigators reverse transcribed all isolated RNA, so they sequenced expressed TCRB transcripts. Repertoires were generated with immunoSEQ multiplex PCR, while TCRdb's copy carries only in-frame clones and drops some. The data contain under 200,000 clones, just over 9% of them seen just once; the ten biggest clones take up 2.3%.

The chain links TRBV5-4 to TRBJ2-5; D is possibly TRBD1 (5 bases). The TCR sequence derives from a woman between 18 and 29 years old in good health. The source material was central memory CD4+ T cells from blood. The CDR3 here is CASSLEQVQETQYF. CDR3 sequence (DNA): TGTGCCAGCAGCTTGGAACAGGTCCAAGAGACCCAGTACTTC.